This note documents a single T cell receptor beta chain sequence. Each PCR reaction had synthetic TCR analog templates spiked into it. The repertoire was sequenced with immunoSEQ multiplex PCR; TCRdb's copy has only in-frame clones and lacks some. This sample carries 50,000 to 65,000 clones, under 90% of them seen once, and the ten largest clones take 3.2%. This entry belongs to a study of PD-L1 blockade in urothelial cancer. About the study: In the mid-2010s therapy began: atezolizumab 1,200 mg intravenously every 3 weeks. Blood samples had a median of 141,255 T cells.

The sample's time point: pretreatment peripheral blood. Urothelial carcinoma, locally advanced or metastatic, affected the patients. The CDR3 covers 14 residues. The TCR was taken from a man aged 70-80 years with urothelial cancer. V gene TRBV21-1 combines with J gene TRBJ2-6; the table's D call, TRBD1, was not checked against the DNA. TRBV21-1 is a recognized pseudogene. The sequenced sample was PBMCs, obtained around atezolizumab (anti-PD-L1) treatment. CDR3 nucleotide sequence: TGTGCCACCAAGGGGGCCCCCGGGGCCAACGTCCTGACTTTC. Protein: CATKGAPGANVLTF.